This is a list of T cell receptor beta chains from one sample in a study of response to subunit inactivated influenza vaccine. TCRdb itself ran the RT-PCR reads through MiXCR, one entry per CDR3 protein. The data contain under 800,000 distinct CDR3 sequences, roughly 13% of them singletons. Sequenced here: PBMCs from blood, sampled less than 15 days before vaccination. These receptors all stem from a man between 45 and 60 years old who received an inactivated influenza vaccine. Both conserved end residues are trimmed from each CDR3.

J gene,V gene,CDR3 protein
TRBJ2-1,TRBV12-3/TRBV12-4,ASLEGQYNEQF
TRBJ1-2,TRBV30,AWSGDGFPNYGYT
TRBJ1-1,TRBV5-1,ASSLGDSGTEAF
TRBJ2-5,TRBV5-1,ASSLERGARETQY
TRBJ2-7,TRBV7-2,ASSLVRQGSYEQH
TRBJ2-1,TRBV18,ASSPDGGSYYNEQF
TRBJ2-1,TRBV5-1,ASSLGSYVADPYNEQF
TRBJ2-4,TRBV4-2,ASSQELGATDKNIQY
TRBJ2-1,TRBV12-3/TRBV12-4,ASRPGYNVQF
TRBJ2-2,TRBV20-1,SARDILAGELF
TRBJ2-3,TRBV7-2,ASSLAPGPGPDTQY
TRBJ2-2,TRBV10-3,AISETGELF
TRBJ2-7,TRBV5-1,ASSLARTPENEQY
TRBJ2-3,TRBV6-5,ASSYGQVSTDTQY
TRBJ2-1,TRBV5-8,ASTLIGENEQF
TRBJ1-5,TRBV12-3/TRBV12-4,ASSTANQPQH
TRBJ2-7,TRBV5-5,ASSLGTGTSYEQY
TRBJ2-7,TRBV14,ASSQNPLSWQC
TRBJ2-7,TRBV2,ASRQDRVYEQY
TRBJ1-1,TRBV20-1,SASPTGVATEAF
TRBJ2-4,TRBV6-2/TRBV6-3,ASSWTGQHLAKNIQY
TRBJ2-5,TRBV6-2/TRBV6-3,ASRAAGGQETQY
TRBJ1-1,TRBV14,ASSQGTGEKAF
TRBJ2-7,TRBV12-3/TRBV12-4,ASSLKVYEQY
TRBJ2-7,TRBV14,ASSRDRDNEQY
TRBJ2-3,TRBV5-1,ASRWREGADTQY
TRBJ1-3,TRBV12-3/TRBV12-4,ASRQSSGNTIY
TRBJ2-7,TRBV3-1,ASSPSIRSDEQY
TRBJ1-2,TRBV6-1,ASNKGGGMDYGYT
TRBJ1-1,TRBV27,ASSLNRDSEAF
TRBJ2-7,TRBV28,ASSFWFRSGGTYEQY
TRBJ2-5,TRBV5-1,ASSWDRTSGQETQY
TRBJ2-3,TRBV7-9,ASSSMDSRIDTQY
TRBJ1-1,TRBV29-1,SGGQGLNTEAF
TRBJ1-6,TRBV27,ASRYYSYNSPLH
TRBJ2-1,TRBV6-2/TRBV6-3,ASSPWPGTSGSNVAF
TRBJ2-5,TRBV5-1,ASSLKMGLVGTRVGTQY
TRBJ1-3,TRBV4-1,ASSQVGTGIIHSGNTIY
TRBJ1-4,TRBV4-1,ASSQDQAGGTEKLF
TRBJ2-3,TRBV2,ASSEDWTLLMDTQY
TRBJ1-5,TRBV12-3/TRBV12-4,ASSFMSVNQPQH
TRBJ1-5,TRBV28,ASSSAGFQPQH
TRBJ2-3,TRBV12-3/TRBV12-4,ASSFGYRSTDTQY
TRBJ2-1,TRBV12-3/TRBV12-4,ASSLDGISMGEQF
TRBJ2-3,TRBV5-1,ASSLSSAGTGTDTQY
TRBJ2-7,TRBV20-1,SASVIEAGDPYEQY
TRBJ2-3,TRBV5-8,ASSLWTRDTQY
TRBJ2-2,TRBV6-2/TRBV6-3,ASSYFRGRTGELS
TRBJ1-5,TRBV6-2/TRBV6-3,ASRTVGTGGNQPQH